The present T cell receptor (beta chain) was sequenced within a study of response to subunit inactivated influenza vaccine. This clonotype was seen a handful of times. The CDR3 is 14 amino acids. J gave up 6 bases and V 6 bases, and 8 bases lay outside the gene matches. TCRdb called the RT-PCR reads again in MiXCR, with one record for every CDR3 protein. Of about 700,000 distinct CDR3 sequences listed, around 14% are singletons. This clonotype originated in a man aged 45-60 years who received an inactivated influenza vaccine. Sample: PBMCs from blood, taken about 11 days after vaccination. This rearrangement joins TRBV12-3 or TRBV12-4 to TRBJ2-7, with 10 bases aligning to TRBD1. CDR3 in DNA: TGTGCCAGCAGAAAGACAGGGGGCCTATCCGAGCAGTACTTC. Translating it yields CASRKTGGLSEQYF.